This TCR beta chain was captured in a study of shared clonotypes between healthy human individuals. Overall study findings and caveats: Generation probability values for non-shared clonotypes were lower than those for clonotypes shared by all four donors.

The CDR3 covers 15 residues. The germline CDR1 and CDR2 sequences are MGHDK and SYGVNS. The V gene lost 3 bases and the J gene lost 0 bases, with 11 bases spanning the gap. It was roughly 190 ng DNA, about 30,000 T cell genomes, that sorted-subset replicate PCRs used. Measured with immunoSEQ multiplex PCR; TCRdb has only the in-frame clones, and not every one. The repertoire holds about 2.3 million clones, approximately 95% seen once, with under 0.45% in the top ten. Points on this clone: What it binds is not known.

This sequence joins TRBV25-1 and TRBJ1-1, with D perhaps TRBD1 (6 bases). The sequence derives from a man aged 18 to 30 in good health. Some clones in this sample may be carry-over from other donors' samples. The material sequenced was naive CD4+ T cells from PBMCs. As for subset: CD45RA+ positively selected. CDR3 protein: CASSDRGSMNTEAFF. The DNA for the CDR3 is TGTGCCAGCAGTGACAGGGGCTCCATGAACACTGAAGCTTTCTTT.